The source of this T cell receptor beta chain is a study of chemoradiotherapy in HPV16-positive cancers. The wider study: Candidate HPV-specific T-cell clones and common TCR motifs came from functional assays in a couple of HPV16-positive patients.

The CDR3 consists of 13 residues. With 4 bases removed from V and 4 bases from J, the gap between germline ends came to 14 bases. From germline, CDR1 is GTSNPN and CDR2 SVGIG (reference sequence). Produced via immunoSEQ multiplex PCR; TCRdb's table is partial and in-frame only. Here the sample spans 6,000 to 9,000 clones, 60% to 80% being singletons. For this clone: The antigen is unknown.

Findings and limits, study-wide: Better recurrence-free survival went with HPV-responsive T-cell expansion in HPV16-positive patients. Candidate HPV-specific clones and E7-related TCR motifs grew in tumor during treatment. The functional HPV-specific definition rests on just two HPV16-positive patients.

V and J are TRBV30 and TRBJ2-7; D is unresolved. Sampling was performed from a patient who underwent chemoradiotherapy. The clonotype originates from a human donor with HPV-associated anogenital cancer. CDR3 coding DNA: TGTGCCTGGACTAAGACCCCGCCGTACGAGCAGTACTTC. Translation: CAWTKTPPYEQYF.